Below, one T cell receptor beta chain is given with its context. CDR3 size: 15 residues. V was pared by 6 bases and J by 8 bases, with 12 bases of the junction left unmatched. Germline CDR1 reads LGHNA; CDR2 reads YNFKEQ. The sample comes from a study of blood T cell repertoires in COVID-19. Study background: The United States, Italy and Spain were the sources of the acute and convalescent COVID-19 samples. T cells, B-cell-depleted T cells, or PBMCs provided the cDNA or gDNA that served as material.

In the study's own analysis: Reference gene primer amplification yielded estimated nucleated cell counts. Sequencing was performed with immunoSEQ multiplex PCR; in TCRdb, only in-frame clones are kept and a portion is missing. V, J and clone size derive from that table, while D and trimming were established from the DNA sequence. The data show 120,000 or so clones, with about 86% seen just once and approximately 3.9% held by the top ten. Specimen: peripheral blood. The chain joins TRBV4-2 to TRBJ2-1; the match to TRBD2 covers 8 bases. This clonotype was sampled from a woman between 50 and 59 years old with acute or convalescent COVID-19. CDR3 residues: CASRPRGGTWDEQFF. The CDR3 bases are TGTGCCAGCAGACCTCGGGGGGGGACTTGGGATGAGCAGTTCTTC.